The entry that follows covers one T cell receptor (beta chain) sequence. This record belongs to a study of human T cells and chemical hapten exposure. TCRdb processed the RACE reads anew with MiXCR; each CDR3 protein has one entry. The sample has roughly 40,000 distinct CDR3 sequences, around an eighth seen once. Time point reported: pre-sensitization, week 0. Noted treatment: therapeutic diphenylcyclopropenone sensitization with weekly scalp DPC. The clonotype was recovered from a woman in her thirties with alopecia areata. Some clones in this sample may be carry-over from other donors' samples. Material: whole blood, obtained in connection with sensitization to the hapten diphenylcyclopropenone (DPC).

Here the CDR3 DNA reads TGTGCCATCAGTGAGACGGGTCAGCAAGAGACCCAGTACTTC. Its translation: CAISETGQQETQYF. This sequence joins TRBV10-3 and TRBJ2-5; D remains unclear. Trimming removed 2 bases at V and 2 bases at J, with 9 bases between. Germline loops: CDR1 ENHRY, CDR2 SYGVKD. CDR3 length: 14 amino acids.